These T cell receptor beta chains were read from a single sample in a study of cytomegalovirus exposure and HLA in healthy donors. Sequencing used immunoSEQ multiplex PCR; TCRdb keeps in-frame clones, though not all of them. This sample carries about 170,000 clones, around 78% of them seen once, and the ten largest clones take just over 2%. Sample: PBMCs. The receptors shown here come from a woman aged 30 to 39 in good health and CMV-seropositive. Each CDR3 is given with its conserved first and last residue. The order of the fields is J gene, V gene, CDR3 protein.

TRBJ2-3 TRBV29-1 CSARQGFSTDTQYF
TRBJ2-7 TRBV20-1 CSARQGDEQYF
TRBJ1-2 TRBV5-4 CASSLDKNNYGYTF
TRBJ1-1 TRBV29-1 CSVDQTGGSTEAFF
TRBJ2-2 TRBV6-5 CATSSGGAGELFF
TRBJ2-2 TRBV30 CAWSADKLSTGELFF
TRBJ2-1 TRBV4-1 CASSQESSGLGEQFF
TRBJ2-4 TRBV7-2 CASSQGQGAQNIQYF
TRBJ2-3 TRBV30 CAWSVPREYTDTQYF
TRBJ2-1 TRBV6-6 CASRHQSGTGEVEQFF
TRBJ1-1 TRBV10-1 CASSWDRNTEAFF
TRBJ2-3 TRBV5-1 CASSSGLANTDTQYF
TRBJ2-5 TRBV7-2 CASSKGGGLETQYF
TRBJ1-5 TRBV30 CAWSGTEPRGSNQPQHF
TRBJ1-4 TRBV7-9 CSIDAQGGEKLFF
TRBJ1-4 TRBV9 CASSGSPGEKLFF
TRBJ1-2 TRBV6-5 CASTGAGRGYTF
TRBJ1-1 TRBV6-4 CASSADRTNTEAFF
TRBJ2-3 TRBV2 CASSATSGDTDTQYF
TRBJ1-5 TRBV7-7 CASSPDRANQPQHF
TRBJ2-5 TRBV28 CTKVKAQETQYF
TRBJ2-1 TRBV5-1 CASSSGTSGNNEQFF
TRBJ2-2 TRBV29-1 CSELRQEPRGELFF
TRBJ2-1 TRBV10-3 CASAWTSGGDEQFF
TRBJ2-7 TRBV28 CASSNPGTGPREQYF
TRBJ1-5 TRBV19 CAPGQGVGQPQHF
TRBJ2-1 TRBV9 CASSVSSGSYNEQFF
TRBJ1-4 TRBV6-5 CASSYSGGFNEKLFF
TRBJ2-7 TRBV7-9 CASSGGVSYEQYF
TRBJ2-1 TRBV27 CASTLLGTSGINEQFF
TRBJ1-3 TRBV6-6 CASSYSPYGNTIYF
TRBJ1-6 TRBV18 CASSPKGWEDSPLHF
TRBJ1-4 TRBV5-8 CASLLRQAGEKLFF
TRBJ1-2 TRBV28 CASTLAGTLGMGYTF
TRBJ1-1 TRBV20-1 CSAREDSEAFF
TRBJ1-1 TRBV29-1 CSVGRRLSTEAFF
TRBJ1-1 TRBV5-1 CASSSQVTGAGNTEAFF
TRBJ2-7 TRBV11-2 CASSLTTTGGWQYF
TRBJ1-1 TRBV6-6 CASSYSAGLVAFF
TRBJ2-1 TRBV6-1 CASRGQGVAYNEQFF
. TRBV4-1 CASSLRPSSGGAVPPYEQYF
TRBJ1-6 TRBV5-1 CASSSTSANSPLHF
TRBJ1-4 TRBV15 CATSRVLSGVGEKLFF
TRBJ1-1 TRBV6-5 CASSAPGQGNNEAFF